Shown below are 25 T cell receptor beta chains from a single sample sequenced in a study of shared clonotypes between healthy human individuals (dated by TCRdb to the early 2020s). The library was obtained by the immunoSEQ multiplex PCR assay. TCRdb took this table from immuneACCESS and kept in-frame rearrangements with V and J called. Such tables lack part of the clones; where checked against another copy, unresolved V genes explain under half of the gap, and the rest is unexplained. In all, the sample holds millions of clones, and more than 80% of those were seen once. The top ten constitute about 0.39% of the sample. The sample comprised naive CD4+ T cells from PBMCs. This specimen's cell subset or site label, interpreted: CD45RA+ positively selected. The receptors originated from a man between 18 and 29 years old in good health. Some clones in this sample may be carry-over from other donors' samples.

The chain couples TRBV30 to TRBJ2-3; 9 bases map to TRBD1. The CDR3 totals 15 residues. Germline assignment: CDR1 GTSNPN and CDR2 SVGIG (reference sequence). The ends lost 4 bases at V and 3 bases at J; junction bases unmatched: 8. The CDR3 nucleotides read TGTGCCTGGAAATCGATGGGACAGGGAACAGATACGCAGTATTTT. Encoded protein: CAWKSMGQGTDTQYF.

Points on this clone: Additional DNA sequences in this sample encode the identical CDR3. This chain joins TRBV7-2 and TRBJ2-7; a weak D match, TRBD1 (5 bases). There are 14 residues in the CDR3. Germline values: CDR1 SGHTA, CDR2 FQGNSA. Deletions cut 1 base from V and 4 bases from J, with 11 bases between. The CDR3 sequence: CASSLGQGWYEQYF. The CDR3 DNA reads TGTGCCAGCAGCTTAGGTCAGGGCTGGTACGAGCAGTACTTC.

This chain links TRBV2 with TRBJ2-7, with 9 bases that match TRBD1. The V gene end was trimmed by 6 bases and the J gene end by 1 base; junction bases not matched to a gene: 7. CDR3 length equals 15 residues. The germline gives CDR1 SNHLY, CDR2 FYNNEI. The CDR3 loop reads CASSETGQGSYEQYF. CDR3 sequence (DNA): TGTGCCAGCAGCGAGACGGGACAGGGATCCTACGAGCAGTACTTC. Full variable domain (outside the CDR3, taken from reference TRBV2 and TRBJ2-7): EPEVTQTPSHQVTQMGQEVILRCVPISNHLYFYWYRQILGQKVEFLVSFYNNEISEKSEIFDDQFSVERPDGSNFTLKIRSTKLEDSAMYFCASSETGQGSYEQYFGPGTRLTVT.

The chain carries TRBV2 and TRBJ2-7; 9 bases align to TRBD1. V dropped 7 bases and J dropped 2; count of bases not matched to a gene: 6. The CDR3 is 14 amino acids. Germline V CDR1 and CDR2: SNHLY, FYNNEI. The DNA for the CDR3 is TGTGCCAGCACCACCGGGACAGGGCCCTACGAGCAGTACTTC. Translated, it gives CASTTGTGPYEQYF.

The chain uses TRBV5-1 and TRBJ1-1; 8 positions match TRBD1. The CDR3 runs 16 residues. CDR1 SGHRS and CDR2 YFSETQ come from the germline V gene. V shed 2 bases, J shed 4 bases, and the junction held 10 bases outside the gene matches. The CDR3 protein is CASSLRPTGGSTEAFF. The CDR3 coding sequence is TGCGCCAGCAGCTTAAGACCTACAGGGGGGAGCACTGAAGCTTTCTTT.

The rearrangement links TRBV28 to TRBJ2-7; D remains unclear. V lost 3 bases and J lost 3, with 12 bases in between. CDR3 length: 14 residues. CDR1 and CDR2 (germline): MDHEN, SYDVKM. CDR3 protein: CASSFWQTNYEQYF. In DNA form, the CDR3 reads TGTGCCAGCAGTTTCTGGCAGACCAACTACGAGCAGTACTTC.

The genes are TRBV7-6 and TRBJ2-1; 11 nucleotides line up with TRBD2. V lost 1 base, J lost 6 bases, and 8 bases stayed unmatched. Germline lookup yields CDR1 SGHVS and CDR2 FNYEAQ. The length of the CDR3 is 17 residues. CDR3 sequence reads: CASSLEVAGGAINEQFF. DNA for the CDR3: TGTGCCAGCAGCTTAGAGGTAGCGGGAGGGGCTATCAATGAGCAGTTCTTC.

The CDR3 DNA sequence: TGCGCCAGCAGCTTGAGTGGGGGACTAGCGTCCTACGAGCAGTACTTC. Protein: CASSLSGGLASYEQYF. The J gene is TRBJ2-7, the V gene TRBV5-1; TRBD2 aligns across 10 bases. This CDR3 spans 16 amino acids. Germline V gene data show CDR1 as SGHRS and CDR2 as YFSETQ. Trimming cost V 1 base and J 1 base; bases outside gene matches: 5.

The chain carries TRBV30 and TRBJ2-6; D possibly corresponds to TRBD2 (6 bases). Germline V gene lookup returns CDR1 GTSNPN and CDR2 SVGIG (reference sequence). Between the trimmed V and J ends, which lost 2 bases and 0 bases, there was a span of 17 bases. The CDR3 length is 18 residues. As DNA, the CDR3 is TGTGCCTGGAGTTTCACGCGAGCGGGCCGCTCTGGGGCCAACGTCCTGACTTTC. Residues: CAWSFTRAGRSGANVLTF.

V usage is TRBV7-2 and J usage is TRBJ1-1; D may be TRBD1 (5 bases). CDR3 length equals 13 residues. The germline V gene encodes CDR1 SGHTA and CDR2 FQGNSA. V lost 3 bases and J 7 bases, leaving 12 bases between the germline ends. CDR3 in DNA: TGTGCCAGCAGCTTGCAGGGTAGGGATGAAGCTTTCTTT. This gives the protein CASSLQGRDEAFF.

The genes are TRBV19 and TRBJ1-5, with TRBD1 identical over 10 bases. This CDR3 is 16 amino acids long. V lost 3 bases, J lost 6 bases, and 8 bases stayed unmatched. Germline V gene data show CDR1 as LNHDA and CDR2 as SQIVND (reference sequence). This CDR3 reads CASSILGQGEGQPQHF. The CDR3 bases are TGTGCCAGTAGTATCCTCGGACAGGGGGAGGGTCAGCCCCAGCATTTT.

CDR3 protein: CASSLMRATSNEQFF. The CDR3 DNA follows: TGCGCCAGCAGCTTGATGCGGGCGACCTCCAATGAGCAGTTCTTC. The chain has TRBV5-1 and TRBJ2-1, with D tentatively TRBD2 (5 bases). Trimming pared 1 base from V and 6 bases from J, leaving 14 bases between. This CDR3 is 15 amino acids long. Germline loops: CDR1 SGHRS, CDR2 YFSETQ.

V usage is TRBV27 and J usage is TRBJ2-5; maybe TRBD1 (6 bases). CDR3 length: 14 residues. Germline V CDR1 and CDR2: MNHEY, SMNVEV (reference sequence). V was clipped by 6 bases and J by 2 bases, with 13 bases between them. The CDR3 coding sequence is TGTGCCAGCAGACTGGGGACACTTCAAGAGACCCAGTACTTC. Its protein product is CASRLGTLQETQYF.

This sequence joins TRBV7-2 and TRBJ2-5, with unresolved D. The CDR3 extends over 13 amino acids. CDR1 and CDR2 (germline): SGHTA, FQGNSA. V was trimmed by 3 bases and J by 4 bases, leaving 9 bases between them. This chain's CDR3 is CASSFLLRETQYF. Written as DNA, the CDR3 is TGTGCCAGCAGCTTTTTATTGCGAGAGACCCAGTACTTC.

The rearrangement joins TRBV19 to TRBJ1-4, with 7 bases aligning to TRBD1. The CDR3 loop spans 13 amino acids. Germline assignment: CDR1 LNHDA and CDR2 SQIVND (reference sequence). V dropped 9 bases and J dropped 7; count of bases not matched to a gene: 8. The CDR3 bases are TGTGCCAGCGTACAGGGGTCGGGTGAAAAACTGTTTTTT. Its protein is CASVQGSGEKLFF. Filled out from reference TRBV19 and TRBJ1-4, the complete variable domain reads DGGITQSPKYLFRKEGQNVTLSCEQNLNHDAMYWYRQDPGQGLRLIYYSQIVNDFQKGDIAEGYSVSREKKESFPLTVTSAQKNPTAFYLCASVQGSGEKLFFGSGTQLSVL.

This chain joins TRBV9 and TRBJ2-5; perhaps D is TRBD1 or TRBD2 (5 bases each). The CDR3 runs 15 residues. With 0 bases removed from V and 5 bases from J, the gap between germline ends came to 14 bases. Germline lookup yields CDR1 SGDLS and CDR2 YYNGEE. The CDR3: CASSVVFMGVETQYF. The DNA for the CDR3 is TGTGCCAGCAGCGTAGTATTTATGGGGGTCGAGACCCAGTACTTC.

This clone has a single count. The same CDR3 also results from other DNA sequences found in this sample. This chain connects TRBV5-1 to TRBJ2-1, with D unclear. Germline-derived CDR1 and CDR2 are SGHRS and YFSETQ. V was pared by 4 bases and J by 4 bases, with 6 bases between. This CDR3 is 12 amino acids long. The CDR3: CASSLNYNEQFF. In DNA, the CDR3 is TGCGCCAGCAGCCTCAATTACAATGAGCAGTTCTTC.

This sequence joins TRBV7-3 and TRBJ2-1; TRBD2 aligns across 11 bases. The CDR3 length is 17 residues. Germline CDR1 and CDR2: SGHTA and FQGTGA. After removal of 6 bases from V and 3 bases from J, the junction contained 10 bases not matched to a gene. CDR3 nucleotides: TGTGCCAGCAGTTCAGGGGGCGGGACTAGCGGCTACAATGAGCAGTTCTTC. It translates to CASSSGGGTSGYNEQFF.

The chain couples TRBV9 to TRBJ2-7; D tentatively reads TRBD1 or TRBD2 (5 bases each). The length of the CDR3 is 17 residues. Germline V gene data show CDR1 as SGDLS and CDR2 as YYNGEE. The V end was cut by 4 bases, the J end by 3 bases, with 23 bases between. Written as DNA, the CDR3 is TGTGCCAGCAGCCCATTCGGGGCCCCTAACGTATACTACGAGCAGTACTTC. Translating gives CASSPFGAPNVYYEQYF.

This chain joins TRBV7-2 and TRBJ1-2; 11 bases fit TRBD1. Germline CDR1 reads SGHTA; CDR2 reads FQGNSA. V was pared by 0 bases and J by 7 bases, with 4 bases of the junction left unmatched. The CDR3 covers 15 residues. The CDR3 reads CASSLADRGPSGYTF. In DNA form, the CDR3 reads TGTGCCAGCAGCTTAGCGGACAGGGGGCCAAGTGGCTACACCTTC.

The V and J genes are TRBV29-1 and TRBJ2-3; possible D gene TRBD2, 8 bases. The CDR3 runs to 13 residues. V was clipped by 6 bases and J by 6 bases, with 16 bases between them. CDR1 is SQVTM, CDR2 ANQGSEA, per germline. As DNA, the CDR3 is TGCAGCGTCACGGGAGGGGGCTGGGATACGCAGTATTTT. It encodes CSVTGGGWDTQYF.

V is TRBV6-5 and J is TRBJ2-7; D is undetermined. Germline V gene data show CDR1 as MNHEY and CDR2 as SVGAGI. With 6 bases removed from V and 7 bases from J, the gap between germline ends came to 13 bases. CDR3 length: 12 residues. The CDR3 loop reads CASSPPLGEQYF. The CDR3 nucleotides are TGTGCCAGCAGCCCCCCGCTGGGAGAGCAGTACTTC.

The genes are TRBV5-1 and TRBJ2-5; D call uncertain. This CDR3 contains 14 residues. The V end was cut by 0 bases, the J end by 2 bases, with 8 bases between. From germline, CDR1 is SGHRS and CDR2 YFSETQ. The CDR3, as DNA: TGCGCCAGCAGCTTGGGCTCAGAGCAAGAGACCCAGTACTTC. This encodes CASSLGSEQETQYF. Using reference TRBV5-1 and TRBJ2-5 for the parts outside the CDR3, the full variable domain is KAGVTQTPRYLIKTRGQQVTLSCSPISGHRSVSWYQQTPGQGLQFLFEYFSETQRNKGNFPGRFSGRQFSNSRSEMNVSTLELGDSALYLCASSLGSEQETQYFGPGTRLLVL.

This rearrangement joins TRBV11-3 to TRBJ1-1, with a possible D match to TRBD1 (6 bases). This CDR3 is 15 amino acids long. Germline loops: CDR1 SGHNT, CDR2 YENEEA. Trimming stripped 5 bases from V and 6 bases from J, with 19 bases between. CDR3 sequence: CASSRVGGPVSEAFF. The CDR3 DNA reads TGTGCCAGCAGCCGCGTAGGGGGTCCGGTCTCTGAAGCTTTCTTT.

The J gene is TRBJ2-7, the V gene TRBV4-2; D tentatively fits TRBD1 or TRBD2 (6 bases each). Trimming took 1 base from V and 4 from J, leaving 14 bases between them. The CDR3 runs to 15 residues. CDR1 and CDR2 (germline): LGHNA, YNFKEQ. The CDR3 reads CASSQGTVRGYEQYF. The CDR3 nucleotides read TGTGCCAGCAGCCAAGGGACAGTCCGGGGGTACGAGCAGTACTTC.